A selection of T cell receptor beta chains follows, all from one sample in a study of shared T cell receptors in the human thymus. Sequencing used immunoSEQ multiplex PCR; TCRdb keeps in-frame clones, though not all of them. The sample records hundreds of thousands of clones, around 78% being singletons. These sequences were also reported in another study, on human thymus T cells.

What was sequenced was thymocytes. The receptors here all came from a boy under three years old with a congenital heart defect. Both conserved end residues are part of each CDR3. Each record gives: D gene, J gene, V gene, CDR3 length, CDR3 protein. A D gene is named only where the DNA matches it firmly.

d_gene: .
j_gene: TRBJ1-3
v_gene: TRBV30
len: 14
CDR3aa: CAWSELSSGNTIYF

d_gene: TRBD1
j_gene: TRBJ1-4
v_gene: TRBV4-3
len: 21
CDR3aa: CASSQEGAGWDRGGTNEKLFF

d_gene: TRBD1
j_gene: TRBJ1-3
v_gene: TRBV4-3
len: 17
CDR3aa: CASSQGREGAHGNTIYF

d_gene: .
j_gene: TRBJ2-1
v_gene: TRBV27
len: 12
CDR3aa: CASSLANNEQFF

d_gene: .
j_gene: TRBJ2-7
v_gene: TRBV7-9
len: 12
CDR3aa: CASSLVSYEQYF

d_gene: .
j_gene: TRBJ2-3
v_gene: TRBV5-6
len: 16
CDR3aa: CASSPKKTVWTDTQYF

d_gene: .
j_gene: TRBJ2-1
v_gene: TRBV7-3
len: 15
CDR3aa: CASSLRVSSYNEQFF

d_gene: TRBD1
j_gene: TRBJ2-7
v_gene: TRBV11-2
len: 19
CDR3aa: CASSLVYTGTGTGPYEQYF

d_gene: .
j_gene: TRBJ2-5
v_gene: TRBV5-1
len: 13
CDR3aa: CASSPADQETQYF

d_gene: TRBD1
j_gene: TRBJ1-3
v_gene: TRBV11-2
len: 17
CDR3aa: CASSHSRGTFSGNTIYF

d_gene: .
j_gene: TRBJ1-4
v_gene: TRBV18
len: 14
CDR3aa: CASSPPGREEKLFF

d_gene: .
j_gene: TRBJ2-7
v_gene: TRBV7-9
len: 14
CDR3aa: CASSLRQGPYEQYF

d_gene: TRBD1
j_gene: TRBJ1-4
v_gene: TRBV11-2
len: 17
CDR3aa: CASSLAHPGQGGEKLFF

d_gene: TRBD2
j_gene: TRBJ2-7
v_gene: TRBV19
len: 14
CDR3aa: CASSPSGPSYEQYF

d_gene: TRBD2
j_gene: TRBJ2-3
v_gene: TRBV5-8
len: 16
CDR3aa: CASRRRKRGLPDTQYF

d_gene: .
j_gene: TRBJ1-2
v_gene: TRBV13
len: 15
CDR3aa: CASSFQTLGGSGYTF